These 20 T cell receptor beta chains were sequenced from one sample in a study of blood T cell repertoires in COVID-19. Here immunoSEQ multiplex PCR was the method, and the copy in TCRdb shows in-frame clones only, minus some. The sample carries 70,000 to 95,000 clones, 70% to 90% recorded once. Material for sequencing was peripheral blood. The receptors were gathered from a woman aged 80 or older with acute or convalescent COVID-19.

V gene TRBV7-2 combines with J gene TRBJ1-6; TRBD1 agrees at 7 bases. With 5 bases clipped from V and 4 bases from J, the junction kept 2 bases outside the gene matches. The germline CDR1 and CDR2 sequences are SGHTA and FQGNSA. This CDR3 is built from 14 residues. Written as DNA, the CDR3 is TGTGCCAGCAGCCCACAGGGGTATAATTCACCCCTCCACTTT. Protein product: CASSPQGYNSPLHF.

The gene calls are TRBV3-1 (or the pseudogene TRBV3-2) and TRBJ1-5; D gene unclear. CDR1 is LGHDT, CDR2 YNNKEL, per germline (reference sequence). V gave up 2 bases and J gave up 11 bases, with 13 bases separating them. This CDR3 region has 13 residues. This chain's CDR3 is CASSQPLTGTQHF. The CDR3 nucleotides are TGTGCCAGCAGCCAACCACTGACCGGGACCCAGCATTTT.

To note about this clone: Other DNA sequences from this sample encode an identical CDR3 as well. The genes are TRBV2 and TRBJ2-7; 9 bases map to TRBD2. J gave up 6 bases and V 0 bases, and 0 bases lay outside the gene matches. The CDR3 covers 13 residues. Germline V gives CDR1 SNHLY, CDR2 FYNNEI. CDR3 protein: CASSEARGGEQYF. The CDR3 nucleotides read TGTGCCAGCAGTGAAGCGCGGGGGGGCGAGCAGTACTTC.

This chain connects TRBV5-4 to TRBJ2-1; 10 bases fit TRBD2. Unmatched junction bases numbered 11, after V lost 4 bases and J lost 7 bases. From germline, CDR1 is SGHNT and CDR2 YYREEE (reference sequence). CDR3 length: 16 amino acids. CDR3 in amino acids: CASSKSLAGGENEQFF. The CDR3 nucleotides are TGTGCCAGCAGCAAATCTTTAGCGGGAGGCGAGAATGAGCAGTTCTTC.

For the CDR3, the DNA is TGTGCCAGCAGCTTCACGAGTGGAGTCGCGAATGAGCAGTTCTTC. Translated: CASSFTSGVANEQFF. The chain is built from TRBV7-9 and TRBJ2-1; no firm D call. Germline V gene lookup returns CDR1 SEHNR and CDR2 FQNEAQ (reference sequence). V was clipped by 3 bases and J by 7 bases, with 16 bases between them. The CDR3 contains 15 residues.

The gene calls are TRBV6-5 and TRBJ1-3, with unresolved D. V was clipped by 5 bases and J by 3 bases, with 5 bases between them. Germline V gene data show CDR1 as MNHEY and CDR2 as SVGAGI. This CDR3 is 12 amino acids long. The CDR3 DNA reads TGTGCCAGCAGTACGGTTGGAAACACCATATATTTT. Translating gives CASSTVGNTIYF.

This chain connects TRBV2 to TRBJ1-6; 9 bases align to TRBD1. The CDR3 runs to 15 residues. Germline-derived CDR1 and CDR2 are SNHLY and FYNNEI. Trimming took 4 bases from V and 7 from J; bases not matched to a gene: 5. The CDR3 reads CASSAAQGANSPLHF. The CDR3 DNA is TGTGCCAGCAGTGCGGCACAGGGGGCCAATTCACCCCTCCACTTT.

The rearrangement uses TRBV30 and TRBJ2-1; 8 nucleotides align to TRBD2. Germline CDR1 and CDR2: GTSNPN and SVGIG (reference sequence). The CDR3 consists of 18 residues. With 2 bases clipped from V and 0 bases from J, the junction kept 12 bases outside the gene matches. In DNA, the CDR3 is TGTGCCTGGAGTCTTGGTAGCGGGACCTACCGCTCCTACAATGAGCAGTTCTTC. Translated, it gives CAWSLGSGTYRSYNEQFF.

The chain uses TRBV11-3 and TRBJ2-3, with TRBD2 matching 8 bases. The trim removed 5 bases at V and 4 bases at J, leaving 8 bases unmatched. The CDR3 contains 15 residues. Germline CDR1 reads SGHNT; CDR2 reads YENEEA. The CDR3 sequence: CASSHGTRMSDTQYF. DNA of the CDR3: TGTGCCAGCAGCCACGGGACTAGAATGTCAGATACGCAGTATTTT.

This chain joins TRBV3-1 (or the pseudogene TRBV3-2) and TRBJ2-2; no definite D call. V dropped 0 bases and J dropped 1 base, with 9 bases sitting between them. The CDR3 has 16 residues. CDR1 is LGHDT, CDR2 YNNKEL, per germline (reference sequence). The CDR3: CASSQETTRNTGELFF. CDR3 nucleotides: TGTGCCAGCAGCCAAGAAACTACCAGGAACACCGGGGAGCTGTTTTTT.

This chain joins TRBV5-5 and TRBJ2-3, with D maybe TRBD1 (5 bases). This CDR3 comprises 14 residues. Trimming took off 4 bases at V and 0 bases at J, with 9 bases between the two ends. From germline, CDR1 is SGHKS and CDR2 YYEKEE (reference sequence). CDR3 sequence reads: CASSPGHSTDTQYF. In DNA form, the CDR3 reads TGTGCCAGCAGCCCCGGACATAGCACAGATACGCAGTATTTT.

The CDR3 region is CASSSPREEGRDTQYF. CDR3 nucleotides: TGTGCCAGTAGCAGCCCCCGGGAGGAAGGTCGGGATACGCAGTATTTT. V usage is TRBV19 and J usage is TRBJ2-3; 7 nucleotides agree with TRBD2. J was trimmed by 6 bases and V by 6 bases; bases with no gene match: 15. The germline V gene has CDR1 LNHDA and CDR2 SQIVND (reference sequence). The CDR3 is 16 residues long.

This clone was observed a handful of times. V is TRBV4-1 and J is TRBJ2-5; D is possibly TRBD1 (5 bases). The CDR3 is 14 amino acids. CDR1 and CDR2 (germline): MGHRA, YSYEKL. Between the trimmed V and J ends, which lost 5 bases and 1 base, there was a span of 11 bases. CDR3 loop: CASSDSLVQETQYF. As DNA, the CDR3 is TGCGCCAGCAGCGACAGCCTAGTCCAAGAGACCCAGTACTTC.

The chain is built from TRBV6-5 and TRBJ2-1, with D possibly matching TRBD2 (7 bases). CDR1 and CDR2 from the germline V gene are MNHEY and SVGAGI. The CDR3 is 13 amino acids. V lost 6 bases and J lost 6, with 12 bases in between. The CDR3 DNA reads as TGTGCCAGCAGGGCGGCGGGGGCCAATGAGCAGTTCTTC. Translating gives CASRAAGANEQFF.

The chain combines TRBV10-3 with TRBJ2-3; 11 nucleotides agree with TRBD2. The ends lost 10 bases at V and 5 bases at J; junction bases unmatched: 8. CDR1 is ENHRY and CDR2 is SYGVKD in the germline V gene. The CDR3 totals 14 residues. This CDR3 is CATHSGGAGDTQYF. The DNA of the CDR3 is TGTGCCACCCATAGCGGGGGGGCGGGAGATACGCAGTATTTT.

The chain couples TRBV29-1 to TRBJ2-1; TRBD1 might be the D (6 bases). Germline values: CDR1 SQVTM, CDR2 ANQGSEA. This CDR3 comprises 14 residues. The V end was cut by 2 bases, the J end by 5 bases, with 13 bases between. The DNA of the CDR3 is TGCAGCGTTGAACCGGCAGGGGTTAACAATGAGCAGTTCTTC. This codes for CSVEPAGVNNEQFF.

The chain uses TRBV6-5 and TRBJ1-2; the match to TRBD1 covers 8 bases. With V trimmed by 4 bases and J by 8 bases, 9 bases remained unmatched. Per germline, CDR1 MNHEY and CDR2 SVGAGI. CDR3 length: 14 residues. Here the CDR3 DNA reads TGTGCCAGCAGTTTCGACCAGGGGGCCGAGGGCTACACCTTC. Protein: CASSFDQGAEGYTF.

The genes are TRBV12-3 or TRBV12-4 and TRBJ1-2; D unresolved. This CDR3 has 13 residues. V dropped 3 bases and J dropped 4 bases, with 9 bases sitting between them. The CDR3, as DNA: TGTGCCAGCAGTTTCCCCCCAGGCTATGGCTACACCTTC. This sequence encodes CASSFPPGYGYTF.

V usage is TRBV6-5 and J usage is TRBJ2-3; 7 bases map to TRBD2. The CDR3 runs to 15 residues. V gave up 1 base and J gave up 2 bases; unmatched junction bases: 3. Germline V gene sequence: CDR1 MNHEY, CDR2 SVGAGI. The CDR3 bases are TGTGCCAGCAGTTACTACGGGGGGAACACAGATACGCAGTATTTT. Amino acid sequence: CASSYYGGNTDTQYF.

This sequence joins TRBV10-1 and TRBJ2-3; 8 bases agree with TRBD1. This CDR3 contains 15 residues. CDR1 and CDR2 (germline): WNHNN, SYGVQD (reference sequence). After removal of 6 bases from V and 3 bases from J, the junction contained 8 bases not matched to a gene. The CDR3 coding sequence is TGCGCCAGCAGCCGGACAGGGTCCTTAACAGATACGCAGTATTTT. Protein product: CASSRTGSLTDTQYF.